This T cell receptor (beta chain) was sequenced in a study of CD8 T cells in Susac syndrome. With random hexamers, reverse transcription was performed on about 0.45 to 1 ug of RNA. The immunoSEQ assay covered 54 Vbeta and 13 Jbeta segments for CDR3. TCRdb re-called the immunoSEQ multiplex PCR reads through MiXCR, storing one row per CDR3 protein. Here the sample spans about 85,000 distinct CDR3 sequences, around 95% being singletons. CDR1 is MNHEY and CDR2 is SVGAGI in the germline V gene. V dropped 2 bases and J dropped 0 bases, with 11 bases sitting between them. CDR3 size: 16 residues. Sequencing input: CD8+ T cells from PBMCs. The receptor was isolated from a human donor with Susac syndrome. This rearrangement joins TRBV6-5 to TRBJ2-1; no definite D call. DNA of the CDR3: TGTGCCAGCAGTTACCCGGACCCCTACTCCTACAATGAGCAGTTCTTC. This gives the protein CASSYPDPYSYNEQFF.